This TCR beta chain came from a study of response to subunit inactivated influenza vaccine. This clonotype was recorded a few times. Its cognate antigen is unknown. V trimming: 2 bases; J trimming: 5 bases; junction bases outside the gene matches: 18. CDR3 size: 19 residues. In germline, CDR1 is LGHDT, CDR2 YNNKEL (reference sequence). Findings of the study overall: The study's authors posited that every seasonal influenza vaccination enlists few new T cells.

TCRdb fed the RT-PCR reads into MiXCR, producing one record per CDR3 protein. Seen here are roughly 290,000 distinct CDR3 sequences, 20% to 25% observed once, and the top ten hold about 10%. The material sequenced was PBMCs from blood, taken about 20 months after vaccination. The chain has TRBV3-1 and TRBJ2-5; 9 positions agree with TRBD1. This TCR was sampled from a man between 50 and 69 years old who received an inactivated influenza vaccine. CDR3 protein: CASSQRPGQGRGSLETQYF. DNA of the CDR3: TGTGCCAGCAGCCAACGGCCGGGACAGGGTAGAGGATCATTGGAGACCCAGTACTTC.